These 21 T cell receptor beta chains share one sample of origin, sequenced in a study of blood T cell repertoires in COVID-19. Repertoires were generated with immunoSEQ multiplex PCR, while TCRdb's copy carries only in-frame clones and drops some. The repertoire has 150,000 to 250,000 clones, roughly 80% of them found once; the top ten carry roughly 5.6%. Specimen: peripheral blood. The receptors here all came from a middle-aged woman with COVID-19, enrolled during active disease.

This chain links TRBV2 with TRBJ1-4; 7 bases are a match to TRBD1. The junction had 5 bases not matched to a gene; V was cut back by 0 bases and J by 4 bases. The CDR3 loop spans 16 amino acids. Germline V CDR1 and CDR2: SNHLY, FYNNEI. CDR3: CASSEAGTANNEKLFF. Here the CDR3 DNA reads TGTGCCAGCAGTGAAGCGGGGACAGCGAATAATGAAAAACTGTTTTTT.

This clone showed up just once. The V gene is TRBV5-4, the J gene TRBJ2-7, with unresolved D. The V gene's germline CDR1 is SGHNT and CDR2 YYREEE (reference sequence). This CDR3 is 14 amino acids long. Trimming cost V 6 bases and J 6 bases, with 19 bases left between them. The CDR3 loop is CASTHPAVPGEQYF. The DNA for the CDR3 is TGTGCCAGCACCCACCCTGCAGTCCCTGGCGAGCAGTACTTC. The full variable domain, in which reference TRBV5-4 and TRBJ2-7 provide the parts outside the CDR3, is ETGVTQSPTHLIKTRGQQVTLRCSSQSGHNTVSWYQQALGQGPQFIFQYYREEENGRGNFPPRFSGLQFPNYSSELNVNALELDDSALYLCASTHPAVPGEQYFGPGTRLTVT.

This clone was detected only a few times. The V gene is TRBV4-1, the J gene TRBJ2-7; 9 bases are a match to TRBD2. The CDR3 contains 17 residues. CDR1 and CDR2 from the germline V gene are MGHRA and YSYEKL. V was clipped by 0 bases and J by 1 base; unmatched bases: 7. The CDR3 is CASSQDAEREASYEQYF. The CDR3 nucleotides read TGCGCCAGCAGCCAAGATGCTGAGCGGGAGGCTTCCTACGAGCAGTACTTC.

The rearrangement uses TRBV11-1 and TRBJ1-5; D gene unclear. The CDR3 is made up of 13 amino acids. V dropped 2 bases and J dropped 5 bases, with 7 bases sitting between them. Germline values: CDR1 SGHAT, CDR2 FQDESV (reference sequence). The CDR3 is CASSLSGDQPQHF. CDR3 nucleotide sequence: TGTGCCAGCAGCTTATCGGGAGATCAGCCCCAGCATTTT.

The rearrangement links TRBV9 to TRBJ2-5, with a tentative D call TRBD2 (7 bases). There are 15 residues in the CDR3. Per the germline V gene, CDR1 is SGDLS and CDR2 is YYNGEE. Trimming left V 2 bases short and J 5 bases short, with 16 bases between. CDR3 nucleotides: TGTGCCAGCAGCGTCCTAGGGGGGGCCGGGGAGACCCAGTACTTC. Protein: CASSVLGGAGETQYF.

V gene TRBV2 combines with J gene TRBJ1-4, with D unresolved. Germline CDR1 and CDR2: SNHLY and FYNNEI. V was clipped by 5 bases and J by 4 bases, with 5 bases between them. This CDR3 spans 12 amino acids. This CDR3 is CASSSSNEKLFF. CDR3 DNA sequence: TGTGCCAGCAGTTCCAGTAATGAAAAACTGTTTTTT.

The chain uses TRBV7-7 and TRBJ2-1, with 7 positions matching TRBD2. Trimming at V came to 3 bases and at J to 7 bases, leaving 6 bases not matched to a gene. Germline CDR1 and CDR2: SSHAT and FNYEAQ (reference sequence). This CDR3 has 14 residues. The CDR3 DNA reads TGTGCCAGCAGCTTTGGAAGCGGGACGAATGAGCAGTTCTTC. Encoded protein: CASSFGSGTNEQFF.

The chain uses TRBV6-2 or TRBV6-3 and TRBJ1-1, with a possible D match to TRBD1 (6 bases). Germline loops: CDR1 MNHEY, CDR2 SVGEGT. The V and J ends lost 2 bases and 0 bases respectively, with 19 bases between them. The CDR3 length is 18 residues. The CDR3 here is CASSYPRQVPDMNTEAFF. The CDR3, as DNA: TGTGCCAGCAGTTACCCTCGACAGGTTCCTGATATGAACACTGAAGCTTTCTTT.

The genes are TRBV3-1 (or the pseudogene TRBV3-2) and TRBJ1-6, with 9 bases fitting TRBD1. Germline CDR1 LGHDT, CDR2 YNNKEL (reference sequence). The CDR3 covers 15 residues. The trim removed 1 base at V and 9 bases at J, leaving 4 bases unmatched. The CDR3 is CASSQAGTGSSPLHF. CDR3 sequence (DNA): TGTGCCAGCAGCCAAGCGGGGACAGGGAGTTCACCCCTCCACTTT.

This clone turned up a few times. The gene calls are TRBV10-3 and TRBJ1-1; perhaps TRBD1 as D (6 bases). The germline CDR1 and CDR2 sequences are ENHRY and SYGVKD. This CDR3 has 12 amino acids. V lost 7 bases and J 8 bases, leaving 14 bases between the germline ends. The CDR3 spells CAIMRADREAFF. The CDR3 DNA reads TGTGCCATCATGAGGGCCGACAGGGAAGCTTTCTTT.

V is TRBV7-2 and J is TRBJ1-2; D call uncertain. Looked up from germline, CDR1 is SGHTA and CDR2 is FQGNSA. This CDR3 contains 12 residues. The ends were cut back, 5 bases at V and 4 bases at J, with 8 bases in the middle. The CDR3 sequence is CASSLYSYGYTF. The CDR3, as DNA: TGTGCCAGCAGCCTGTACAGCTATGGCTACACCTTC.

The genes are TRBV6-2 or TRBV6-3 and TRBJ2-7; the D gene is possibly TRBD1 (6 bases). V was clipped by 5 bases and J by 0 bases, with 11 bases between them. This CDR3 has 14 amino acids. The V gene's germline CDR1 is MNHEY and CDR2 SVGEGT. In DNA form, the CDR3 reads TGTGCCAGCAGTGTCGGACAGAGCTCCTACGAGCAGTACTTC. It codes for CASSVGQSSYEQYF.

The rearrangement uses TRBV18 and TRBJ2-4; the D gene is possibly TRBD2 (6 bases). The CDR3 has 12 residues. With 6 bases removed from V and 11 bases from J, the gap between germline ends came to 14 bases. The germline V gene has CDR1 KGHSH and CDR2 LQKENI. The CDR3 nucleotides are TGTGCCAGCTCGTCACCGGGACTCGTTCAGTACTTC. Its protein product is CASSSPGLVQYF.

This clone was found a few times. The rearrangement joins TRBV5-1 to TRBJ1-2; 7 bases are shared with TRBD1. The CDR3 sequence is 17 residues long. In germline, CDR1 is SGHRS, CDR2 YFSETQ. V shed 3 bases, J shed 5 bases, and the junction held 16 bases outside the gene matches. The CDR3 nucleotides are TGCGCCAGCAGCTCCGGGGACAGCACCCCAACAGCTTATGGCTACACCTTC. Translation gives CASSSGDSTPTAYGYTF.

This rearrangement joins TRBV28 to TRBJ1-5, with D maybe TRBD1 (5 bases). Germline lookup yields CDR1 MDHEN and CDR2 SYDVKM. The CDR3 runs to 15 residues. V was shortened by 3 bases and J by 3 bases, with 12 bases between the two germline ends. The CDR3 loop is CASSLWSGLNQPQHF. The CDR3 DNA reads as TGTGCCAGCAGTTTGTGGTCAGGGCTCAATCAGCCCCAGCATTTT.

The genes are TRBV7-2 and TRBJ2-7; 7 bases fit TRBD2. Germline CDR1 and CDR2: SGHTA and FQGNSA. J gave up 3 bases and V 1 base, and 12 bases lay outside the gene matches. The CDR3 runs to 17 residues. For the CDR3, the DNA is TGTGCCAGCAGCTTAGGGCCCAGCGGGAAGATTGGCTACGAGCAGTACTTC. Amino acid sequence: CASSLGPSGKIGYEQYF.

The CDR3 DNA reads TGTGCCATCAGTCCCAGGGGCTCCTCTGGAAACACCATATATTTT. Its translation is CAISPRGSSGNTIYF. This chain connects TRBV10-3 to TRBJ1-3, with D tentatively TRBD1 (6 bases). The CDR3 is 15 residues long. V lost 5 bases, J lost 0 bases, and 11 bases lay in between. Per germline, CDR1 ENHRY and CDR2 SYGVKD.

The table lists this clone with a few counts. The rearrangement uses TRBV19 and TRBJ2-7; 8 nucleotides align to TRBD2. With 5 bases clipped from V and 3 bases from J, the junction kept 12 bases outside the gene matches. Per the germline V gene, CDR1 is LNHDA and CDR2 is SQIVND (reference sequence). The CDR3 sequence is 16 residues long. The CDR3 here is CASSSIYSGTNYEQYF. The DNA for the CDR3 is TGTGCCAGTAGTTCGATCTATAGCGGGACAAACTACGAGCAGTACTTC.

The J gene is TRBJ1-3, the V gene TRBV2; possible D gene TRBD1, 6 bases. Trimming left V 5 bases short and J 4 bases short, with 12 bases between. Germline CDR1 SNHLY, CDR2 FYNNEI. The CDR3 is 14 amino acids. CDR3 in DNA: TGTGCCAGCAGTCAGGGGAACGCCGGAAACACCATATATTTT. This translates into CASSQGNAGNTIYF.

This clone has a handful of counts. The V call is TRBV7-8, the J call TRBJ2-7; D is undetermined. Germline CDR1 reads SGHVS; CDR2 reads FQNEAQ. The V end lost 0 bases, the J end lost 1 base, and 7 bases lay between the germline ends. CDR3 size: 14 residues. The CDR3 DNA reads TGTGCCAGCAGCTTAGCGCAGGCATCCTACGAGCAGTACTTC. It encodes CASSLAQASYEQYF.

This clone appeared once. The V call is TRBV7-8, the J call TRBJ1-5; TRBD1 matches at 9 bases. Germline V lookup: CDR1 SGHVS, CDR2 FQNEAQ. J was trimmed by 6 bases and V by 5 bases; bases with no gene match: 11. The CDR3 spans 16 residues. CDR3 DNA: TGTGCCAGCAGCCCAGGGACAGGGATTGTAGGTCAGCCCCAGCATTTT. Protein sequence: CASSPGTGIVGQPQHF. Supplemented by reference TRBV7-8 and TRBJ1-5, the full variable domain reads GAGVSQSPRYKVAKRGQDVALRCDPISGHVSLFWYQQALGQGPEFLTYFQNEAQLDKSGLPSDRFFAERPEGSVSTLKIQRTQQEDSAVYLCASSPGTGIVGQPQHFGDGTRLSIL.